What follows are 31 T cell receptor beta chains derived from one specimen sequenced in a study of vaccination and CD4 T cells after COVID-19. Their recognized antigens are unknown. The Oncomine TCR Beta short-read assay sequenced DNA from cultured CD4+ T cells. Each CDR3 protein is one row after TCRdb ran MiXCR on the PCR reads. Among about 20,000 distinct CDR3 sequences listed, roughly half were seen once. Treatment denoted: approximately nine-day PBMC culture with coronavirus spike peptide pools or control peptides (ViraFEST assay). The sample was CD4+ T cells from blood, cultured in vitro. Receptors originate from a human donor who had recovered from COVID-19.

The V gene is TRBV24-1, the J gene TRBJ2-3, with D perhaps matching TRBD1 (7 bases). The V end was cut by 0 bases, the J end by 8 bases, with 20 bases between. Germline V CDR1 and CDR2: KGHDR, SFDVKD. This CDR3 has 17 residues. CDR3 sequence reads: CATSDLQEGAGGRTQYF. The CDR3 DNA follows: TGTGCCACCAGTGATTTGCAGGAGGGGGCCGGGGGTCGTACGCAGTATTTT.

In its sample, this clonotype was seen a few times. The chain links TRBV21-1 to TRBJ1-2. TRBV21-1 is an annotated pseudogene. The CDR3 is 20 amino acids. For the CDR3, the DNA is TGTGCCAGCAGCCCTGCTGATTGGGAGTCACGGATAGGAGGGAACTATGGCTACACCTTC. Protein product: CASSPADWESRIGGNYGYTF.

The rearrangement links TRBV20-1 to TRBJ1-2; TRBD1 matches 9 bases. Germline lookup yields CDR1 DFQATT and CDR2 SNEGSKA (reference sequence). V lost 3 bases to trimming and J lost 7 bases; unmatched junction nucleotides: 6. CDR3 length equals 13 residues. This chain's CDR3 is CSARGQGGSGYTF. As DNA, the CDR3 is TGCAGTGCTAGGGGACAGGGTGGCTCTGGCTACACCTTC.

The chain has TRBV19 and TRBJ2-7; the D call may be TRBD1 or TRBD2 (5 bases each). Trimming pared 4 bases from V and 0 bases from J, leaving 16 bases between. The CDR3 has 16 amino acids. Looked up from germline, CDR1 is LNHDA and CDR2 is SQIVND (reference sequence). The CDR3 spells CASSRGTAISSYEQYF. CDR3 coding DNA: TGTGCCAGTAGTAGGGGGACGGCGATTAGCTCCTACGAGCAGTACTTC.

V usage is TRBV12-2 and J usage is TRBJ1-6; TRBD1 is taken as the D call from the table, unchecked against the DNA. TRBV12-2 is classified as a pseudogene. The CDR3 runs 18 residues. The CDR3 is CASRSTRWGSSYNSPLHF. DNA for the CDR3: TGTGCAAGTCGCTCGACCCGGTGGGGTAGCTCCTATAATTCACCCCTCCACTTT.

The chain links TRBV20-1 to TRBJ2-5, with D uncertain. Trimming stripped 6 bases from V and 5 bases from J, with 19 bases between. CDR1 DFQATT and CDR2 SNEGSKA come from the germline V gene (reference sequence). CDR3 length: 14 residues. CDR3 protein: CSAEYGAVMETQYF. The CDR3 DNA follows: TGCAGTGCCGAATATGGTGCAGTTATGGAGACCCAGTACTTC.

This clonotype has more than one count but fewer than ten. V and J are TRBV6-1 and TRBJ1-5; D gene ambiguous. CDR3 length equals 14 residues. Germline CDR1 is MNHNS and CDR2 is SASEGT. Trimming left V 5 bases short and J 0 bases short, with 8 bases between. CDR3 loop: CASSNLNSNQPQHF. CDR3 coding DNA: TGTGCCAGCAGTAACCTTAATAGCAATCAGCCCCAGCATTTT.

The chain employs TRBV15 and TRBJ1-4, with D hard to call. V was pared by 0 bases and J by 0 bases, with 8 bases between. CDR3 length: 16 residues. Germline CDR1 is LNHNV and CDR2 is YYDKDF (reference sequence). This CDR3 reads CATSRDLAATNEKLFF. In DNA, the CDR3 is TGTGCCACCAGCAGAGATCTGGCAGCAACTAATGAAAAACTGTTTTTT. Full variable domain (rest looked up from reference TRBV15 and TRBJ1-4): DAMVIQNPRYQVTQFGKPVTLSCSQTLNHNVMYWYQQKSSQAPKLLFHYYDKDFNNEADTPDNFQSRRPNTSFCFLDIRSPGLGDTAMYLCATSRDLAATNEKLFFGSGTQLSVL.

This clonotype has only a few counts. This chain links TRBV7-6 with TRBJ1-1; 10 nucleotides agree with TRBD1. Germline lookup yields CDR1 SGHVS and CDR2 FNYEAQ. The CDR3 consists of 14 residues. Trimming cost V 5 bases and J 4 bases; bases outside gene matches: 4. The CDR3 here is CASSRQGAGTEAFF. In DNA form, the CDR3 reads TGTGCCAGCAGCCGACAGGGGGCTGGCACTGAAGCTTTCTTT.

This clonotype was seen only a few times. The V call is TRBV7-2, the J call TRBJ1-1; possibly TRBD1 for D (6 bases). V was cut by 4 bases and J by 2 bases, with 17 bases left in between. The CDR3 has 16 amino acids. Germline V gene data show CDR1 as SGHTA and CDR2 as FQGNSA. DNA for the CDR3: TGTGCCAGCAGCTACTCCGGGACACTAAGTAACACTGAAGCTTTCTTT. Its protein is CASSYSGTLSNTEAFF.

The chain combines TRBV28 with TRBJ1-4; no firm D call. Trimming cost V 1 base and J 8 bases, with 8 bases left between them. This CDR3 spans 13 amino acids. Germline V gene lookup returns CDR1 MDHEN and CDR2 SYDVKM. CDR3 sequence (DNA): TGTGCCAGCAGTTTATCCCGACCGGAAAAACTGTTTTTT. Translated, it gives CASSLSRPEKLFF.

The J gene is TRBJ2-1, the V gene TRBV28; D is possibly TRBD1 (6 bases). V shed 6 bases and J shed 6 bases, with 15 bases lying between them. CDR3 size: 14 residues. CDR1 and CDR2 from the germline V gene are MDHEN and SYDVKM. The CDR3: CASSPQGFVNEQFF. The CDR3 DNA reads TGTGCCAGCAGCCCACAGGGCTTTGTCAATGAGCAGTTCTTC.

CDR3 sequence reads: CASSPGRYQETQYF. CDR3 DNA sequence: TGTGCCAGTAGTCCCGGACGGTACCAAGAGACCCAGTACTTC. The rearrangement joins TRBV19 to TRBJ2-5; D gene ambiguous. CDR3 size: 14 residues. V lost 5 bases, J lost 0 bases, and 10 bases lay in between. The germline V gene encodes CDR1 LNHDA and CDR2 SQIVND (reference sequence).

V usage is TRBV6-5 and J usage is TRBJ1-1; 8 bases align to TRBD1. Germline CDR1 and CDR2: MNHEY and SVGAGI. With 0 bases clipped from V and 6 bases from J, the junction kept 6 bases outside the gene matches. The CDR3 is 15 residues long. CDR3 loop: CASSYSIRGRSEAFF. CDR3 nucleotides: TGTGCCAGCAGTTACTCGATCAGGGGGCGATCTGAAGCTTTCTTT.

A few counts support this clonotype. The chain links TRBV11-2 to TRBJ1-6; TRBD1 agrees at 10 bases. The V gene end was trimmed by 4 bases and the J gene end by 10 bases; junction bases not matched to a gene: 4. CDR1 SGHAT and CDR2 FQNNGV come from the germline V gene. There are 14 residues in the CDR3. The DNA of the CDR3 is TGTGCCAGCAGCTCCGGGACAGGGGAATCACCCCTCCACTTT. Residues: CASSSGTGESPLHF. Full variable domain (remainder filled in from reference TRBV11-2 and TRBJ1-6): EAGVAQSPRYKIIEKRQSVAFWCNPISGHATLYWYQQILGQGPKLLIQFQNNGVVDDSQLPKDRFSAERLKGVDSTLKIQPAKLEDSAVYLCASSSGTGESPLHFGNGTRLTVT.

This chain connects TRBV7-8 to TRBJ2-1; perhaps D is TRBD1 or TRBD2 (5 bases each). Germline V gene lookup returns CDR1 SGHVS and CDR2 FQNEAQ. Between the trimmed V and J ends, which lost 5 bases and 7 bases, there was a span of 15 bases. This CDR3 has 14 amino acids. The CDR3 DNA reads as TGTGCCAGCAGCCTCTCCGGGACCTGGAATGAGCAGTTCTTC. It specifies CASSLSGTWNEQFF.

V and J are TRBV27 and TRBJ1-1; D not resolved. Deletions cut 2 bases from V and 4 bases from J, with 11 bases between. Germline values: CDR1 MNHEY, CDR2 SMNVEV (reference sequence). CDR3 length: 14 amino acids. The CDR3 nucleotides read TGTGCCAGCAGTTTACAGGAGCGGGGCACTGAAGCTTTCTTT. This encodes CASSLQERGTEAFF.

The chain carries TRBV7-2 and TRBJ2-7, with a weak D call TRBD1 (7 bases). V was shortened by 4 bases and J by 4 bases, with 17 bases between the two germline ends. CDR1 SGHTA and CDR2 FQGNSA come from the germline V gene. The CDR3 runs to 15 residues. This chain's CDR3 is CASSSDYRGGYEQYF. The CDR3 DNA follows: TGTGCCAGCAGCTCTGACTACAGGGGAGGTTACGAGCAGTACTTC.

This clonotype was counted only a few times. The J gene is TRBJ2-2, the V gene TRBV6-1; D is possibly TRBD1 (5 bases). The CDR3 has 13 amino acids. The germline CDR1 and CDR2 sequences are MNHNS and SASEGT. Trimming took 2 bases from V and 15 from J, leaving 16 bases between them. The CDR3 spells CASSEQTVGSLFF. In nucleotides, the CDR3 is TGTGCCAGCAGTGAACAGACAGTCGGTTCTTTGTTTTTT.

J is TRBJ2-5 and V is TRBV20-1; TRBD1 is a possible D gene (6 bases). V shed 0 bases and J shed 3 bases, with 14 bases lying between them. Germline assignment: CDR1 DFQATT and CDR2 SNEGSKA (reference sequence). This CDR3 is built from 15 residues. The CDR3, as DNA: TGCAGTGCTAGAGAGTTGGCTCAGGGGAAAGAGACCCAGTACTTC. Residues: CSARELAQGKETQYF.

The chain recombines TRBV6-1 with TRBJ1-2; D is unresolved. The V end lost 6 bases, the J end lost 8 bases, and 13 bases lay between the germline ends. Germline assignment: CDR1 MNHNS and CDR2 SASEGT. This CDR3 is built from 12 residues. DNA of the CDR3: TGTGCCAGCAGATTATCGGGGAACGGCTACACCTTC. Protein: CASRLSGNGYTF.

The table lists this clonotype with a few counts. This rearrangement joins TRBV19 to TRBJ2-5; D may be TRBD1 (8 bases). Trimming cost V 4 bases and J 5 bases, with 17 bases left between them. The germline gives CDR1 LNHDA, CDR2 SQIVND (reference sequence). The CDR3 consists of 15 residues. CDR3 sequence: CASSKRDRRGETQYF. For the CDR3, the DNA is TGTGCCAGTAGTAAGCGGGACAGGAGAGGGGAGACCCAGTACTTC.

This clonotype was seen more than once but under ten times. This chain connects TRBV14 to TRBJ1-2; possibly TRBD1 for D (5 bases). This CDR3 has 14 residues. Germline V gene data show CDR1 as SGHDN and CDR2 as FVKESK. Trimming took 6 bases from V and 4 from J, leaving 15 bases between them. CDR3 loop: CASRLSGTVYGYTF. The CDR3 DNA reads TGTGCCAGCAGGCTATCCGGGACGGTCTATGGCTACACCTTC.

The CDR3 sequence: CSAYQSLDGELFF. The DNA of the CDR3 is TGCAGTGCCTATCAATCCCTCGATGGGGAGCTGTTTTTT. The chain uses TRBV20-1 and TRBJ2-2; D gene ambiguous. Germline V gene lookup returns CDR1 DFQATT and CDR2 SNEGSKA (reference sequence). The CDR3 is 13 amino acids. The V and J ends lost 6 bases and 8 bases respectively, with 16 bases between them.

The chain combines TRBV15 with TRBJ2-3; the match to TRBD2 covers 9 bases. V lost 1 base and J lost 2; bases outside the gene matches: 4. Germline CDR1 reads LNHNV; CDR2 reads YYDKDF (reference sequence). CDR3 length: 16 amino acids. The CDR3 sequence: CATSRAGLAYTDTQYF. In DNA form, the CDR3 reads TGTGCCACCAGCAGAGCGGGACTAGCATACACAGATACGCAGTATTTT.

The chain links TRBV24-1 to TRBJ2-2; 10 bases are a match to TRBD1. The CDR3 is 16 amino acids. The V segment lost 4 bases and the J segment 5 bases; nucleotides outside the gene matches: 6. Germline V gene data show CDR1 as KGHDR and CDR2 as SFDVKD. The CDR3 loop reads CATSDPGQGGTGELFF. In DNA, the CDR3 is TGTGCCACCAGTGACCCTGGACAGGGGGGAACCGGGGAGCTGTTTTTT.

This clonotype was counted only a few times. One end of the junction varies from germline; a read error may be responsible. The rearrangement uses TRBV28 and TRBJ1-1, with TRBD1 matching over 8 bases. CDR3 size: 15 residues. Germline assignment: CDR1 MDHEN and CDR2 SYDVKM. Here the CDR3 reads CASSIWTGMNTEAFF. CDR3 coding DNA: TGTGCCAGCAGTATATGGACAGGGATGAACACTGAAGCTTTCTTT.

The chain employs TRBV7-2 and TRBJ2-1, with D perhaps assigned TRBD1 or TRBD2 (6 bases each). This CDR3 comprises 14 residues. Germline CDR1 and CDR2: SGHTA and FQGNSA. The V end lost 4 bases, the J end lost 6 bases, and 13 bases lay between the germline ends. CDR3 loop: CASSSPGASNEQFF. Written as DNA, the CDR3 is TGTGCCAGCAGCTCCCCGGGGGCCAGCAATGAGCAGTTCTTC. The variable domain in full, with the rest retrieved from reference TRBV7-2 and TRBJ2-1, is GAGVSQSPSNKVTEKGKDVELRCDPISGHTALYWYRQSLGQGLEFLIYFQGNSAPDKSGLPSDRFSAERTGGSVSTLTIQRTQQEDSAVYLCASSSPGASNEQFFGPGTRLTVL.

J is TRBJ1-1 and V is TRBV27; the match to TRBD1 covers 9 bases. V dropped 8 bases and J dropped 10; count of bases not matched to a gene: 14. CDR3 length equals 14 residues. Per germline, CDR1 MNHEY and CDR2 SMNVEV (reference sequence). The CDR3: CASSWTGQGGSAFF. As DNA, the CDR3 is TGTGCCAGCTCCTGGACGGGACAGGGTGGGTCAGCTTTCTTT.

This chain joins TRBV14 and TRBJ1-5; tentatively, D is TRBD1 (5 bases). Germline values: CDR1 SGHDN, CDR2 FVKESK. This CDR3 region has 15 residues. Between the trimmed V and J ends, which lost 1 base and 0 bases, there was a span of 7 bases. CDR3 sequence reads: CASSQGQGSNQPQHF. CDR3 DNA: TGTGCCAGCAGCCAAGGGCAGGGTAGCAATCAGCCCCAGCATTTT.

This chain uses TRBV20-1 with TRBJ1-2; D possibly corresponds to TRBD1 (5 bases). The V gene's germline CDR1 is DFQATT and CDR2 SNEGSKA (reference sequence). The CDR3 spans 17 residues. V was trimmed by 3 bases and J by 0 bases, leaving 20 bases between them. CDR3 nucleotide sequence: TGCAGTGCTAGGAATCTTTTAGGGGCCGATTCTAACTATGGCTACACCTTC. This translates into CSARNLLGADSNYGYTF.